This is a list of T cell receptor beta chains from one sample in a study of blood T cell repertoires in COVID-19. The protocol was immunoSEQ multiplex PCR, while the TCRdb copy is restricted to in-frame clones and leaves out a portion. The table includes approximately 150,000 clones, approximately 85% detected once. The specimen was PBMCs or T cells enriched from blood (not recorded which). These receptors were taken from a woman aged 45-60 years with acute COVID-19. Both conserved end residues are part of each CDR3. D genes are given only for firm matches. Not all rows give a size; the values are once, few, many and, for expanded clones, a class.

j_gene,d_gene,abundance,v_gene,CDR3nt,CDR3aa
TRBJ1-5,TRBD1,.,TRBV28,TGTGCCAGCAGTCCCGGGACAGGGGGGCAGCCCCAGCATTTT,CASSPGTGGQPQHF
TRBJ1-2,.,.,TRBV14,TGTGCCAGCAGCCAAGTGGGGGGCTATGGCTACACCTTC,CASSQVGGYGYTF
TRBJ2-2,.,.,TRBV10-2,TGCGCCAGCAGCGTCAACACCGGGGAGCTGTTTTTT,CASSVNTGELFF
TRBJ1-4,.,.,TRBV29-1,TGCAGCGTTGAAACATCGGGAGGAATAGAAAAACTGTTTTTT,CSVETSGGIEKLFF
TRBJ2-3,TRBD1,.,TRBV4-1,TGCGCCAGCAGCCTCAGGGGGTTAACTAGCACAGATACGCAGTATTTT,CASSLRGLTSTDTQYF
TRBJ2-5,TRBD2,once,TRBV20-1,TGCAGTGCTAGTTCTGATAGGACTAGCGGGAGGACCCAGTACTTC,CSASSDRTSGRTQYF
TRBJ1-2,.,.,TRBV2,TGTGCCAGCAAGAGGAACTATGGCTACACCTTC,CASKRNYGYTF
TRBJ2-3,TRBD2,.,TRBV12-5,TGTGCTAGTGGTTCAGGAGCGGGAGGGCCCCCGGATACGCAGTATTTT,CASGSGAGGPPDTQYF
TRBJ2-1,.,.,TRBV2,TGTGCCAGCAGTGACCAGGGCTATGAGCAGTTCTTC,CASSDQGYEQFF
TRBJ2-2,.,few,TRBV5-4,TGTGCCAGCAGCTTCGGGACAACCGGCCCCGGGGAGCTGTTTTTT,CASSFGTTGPGELFF
TRBJ1-5,.,once,TRBV28,TGTGCCAGCAGTTTGGAGACAGCCTTCAGAAATCAGCCCCAGCATTTT,CASSLETAFRNQPQHF
TRBJ2-7,TRBD1,.,TRBV27,TGTGCCAGCAGCCACAGGGGGCCTTCCTACGAGCAGTACTTC,CASSHRGPSYEQYF
TRBJ2-7,.,once,TRBV9,TGTGCCAGCAGCGTAGCTACCACGGGATCGCAGTACTTC,CASSVATTGSQYF
TRBJ2-1,TRBD2,.,TRBV11-1,TGTGCCAGCAGCACGGGACTAGGCGGGGGCCCGTTCTTC,CASSTGLGGGPFF
TRBJ2-2,TRBD1,.,TRBV12-3/TRBV12-4,TGTGCCAGCAGCTACAGGGGCCAACAGCTGTTTTTT,CASSYRGQQLFF
TRBJ2-7,.,.,TRBV7-8,TGTGCCAGCACCTCGAGGGGGGGCCAATGGTACTTC,CASTSRGGQWYF
TRBJ2-2,.,.,TRBV5-1,TGCGCCAGCAGACGCGAAGTGGCGAACACCGGGGAGCTGTTTTTT,CASRREVANTGELFF
TRBJ2-2,.,once,TRBV4-3,TGCGCCAGCAGCCAAGAAAGTTCGGCTAGTGCGAACACCGGGGAGCTGTTTTTT,CASSQESSASANTGELFF
TRBJ2-6,TRBD1,.,TRBV2,TGTGCCAGCAGTGGACAGGGGGCGCATGGGGCCAACGTCCTGACTTTC,CASSGQGAHGANVLTF
TRBJ2-3,.,.,TRBV19,TGTGCCAGTAGCTCCATGGGGGCGGGAGCCACAGATACGCAGTATTTT,CASSSMGAGATDTQYF
TRBJ1-3,.,.,TRBV5-1,TGCGCCAGCAGCTTGGAGGGGTCGGGGGTAAACACCATATATTTT,CASSLEGSGVNTIYF
TRBJ1-5,TRBD1,few,TRBV5-1,TGCGCCAGCAGCCCGGGACAGGCTGATCAGCCCCAGCATTTT,CASSPGQADQPQHF
TRBJ1-1,TRBD1,.,TRBV7-3,TGTGCCAGCAGACAGGGGGGTGCCACTGAAGCTTTCTTT,CASRQGGATEAFF
TRBJ2-7,TRBD1,.,TRBV6-5,TGTGCCAGCAGTTACACCGGACAGGGTGCTGCGCAGTACTTC,CASSYTGQGAAQYF
TRBJ2-7,.,.,TRBV4-2,TGTGCCAGCAGCAATGACAGCGTCCGCGAGCAGTACTTC,CASSNDSVREQYF
TRBJ2-7,TRBD2,medium-sized,TRBV6-1,TGTGCCAGCAGTGAAAGGACTAGCGGGAGCTACGAGCAGTACTTC,CASSERTSGSYEQYF
TRBJ1-1,TRBD1,.,TRBV6-6,TGTGCCAGCAGGGACAGGGGATCTCCCCCTGAAGCTTTCTTT,CASRDRGSPPEAFF
TRBJ1-1,.,.,TRBV12-3/TRBV12-4,TGTGCCAGCAGCTTTAACACTGAAGCTTTCTTT,CASSFNTEAFF
TRBJ2-1,TRBD1,.,TRBV9,TGTGCCAGCAGCGACCAGGGACAGGGGATCGATGAGCAGTTCTTC,CASSDQGQGIDEQFF
TRBJ2-1,.,.,TRBV30,TGTGCCTGGAGTTTTGGACTTTCAGCCCACAATGAGCAGTTCTTC,CAWSFGLSAHNEQFF
TRBJ2-2,.,many,TRBV9,TGTGCCAGCAGCCCAATTTATCGAACAGGGAACACCGGGGAGCTGTTTTTT,CASSPIYRTGNTGELFF
TRBJ2-4,.,once,TRBV7-9,TGTGCCAGCAGCGAACAGAAACCCAAAAACATTCAGTACTTC,CASSEQKPKNIQYF